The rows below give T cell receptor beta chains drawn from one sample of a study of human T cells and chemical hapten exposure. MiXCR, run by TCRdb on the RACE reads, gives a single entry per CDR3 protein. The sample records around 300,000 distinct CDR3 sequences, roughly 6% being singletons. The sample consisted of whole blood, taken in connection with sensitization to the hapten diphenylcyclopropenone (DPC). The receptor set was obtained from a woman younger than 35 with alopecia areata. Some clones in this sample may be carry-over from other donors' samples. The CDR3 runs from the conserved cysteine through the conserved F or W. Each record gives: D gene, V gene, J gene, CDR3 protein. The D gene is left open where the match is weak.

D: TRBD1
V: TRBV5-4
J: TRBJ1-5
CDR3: CASSLAGQGGNQPQHF

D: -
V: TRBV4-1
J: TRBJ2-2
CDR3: CASSQDTGTNTGELFF

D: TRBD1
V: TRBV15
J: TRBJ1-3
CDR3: CATTQDRAGNTIYF

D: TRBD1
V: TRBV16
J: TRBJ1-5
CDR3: CASAVRDRDQPQHF

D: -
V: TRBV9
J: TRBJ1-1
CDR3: CASSVVSGVSRAFF

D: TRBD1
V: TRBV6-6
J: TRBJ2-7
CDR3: CASSIKGAWEQYF

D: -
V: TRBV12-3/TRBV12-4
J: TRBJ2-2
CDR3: CASSLSPGNTGGELFF

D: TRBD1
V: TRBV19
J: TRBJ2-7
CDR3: CASSAGTGFYEQYF

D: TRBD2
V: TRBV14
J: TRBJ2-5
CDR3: CASSQVVGLISGGLQETQYF

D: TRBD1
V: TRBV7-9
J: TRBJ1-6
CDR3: CASSLPGQGDSPLHF

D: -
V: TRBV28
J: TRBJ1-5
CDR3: CASSPRGAGNQPQHF

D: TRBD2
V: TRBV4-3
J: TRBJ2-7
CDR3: CASSRLTSGVEQYF

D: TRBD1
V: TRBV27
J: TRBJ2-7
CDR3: CASTSGTGIVEQYF

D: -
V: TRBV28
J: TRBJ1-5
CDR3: CASSPPGGHLRNQPQHF

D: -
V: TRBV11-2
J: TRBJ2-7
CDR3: CASSYAGRSYEQYF

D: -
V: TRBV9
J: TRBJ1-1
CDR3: CASSVVDDTEAFF

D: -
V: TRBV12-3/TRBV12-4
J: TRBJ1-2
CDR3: CASRPGHEYGYTF

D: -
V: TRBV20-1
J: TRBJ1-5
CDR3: CSARMRAGQPQHF

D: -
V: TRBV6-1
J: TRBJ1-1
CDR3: CASSRITPTEAFF

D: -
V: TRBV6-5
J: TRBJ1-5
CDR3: CASSYLSSVPQHF

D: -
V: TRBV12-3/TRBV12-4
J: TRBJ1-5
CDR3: CASSLRPGRQPQHF

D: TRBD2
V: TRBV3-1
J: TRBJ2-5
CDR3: CASRLASGEETQYF

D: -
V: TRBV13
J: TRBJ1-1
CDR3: CASSLYGSMNTEAFF

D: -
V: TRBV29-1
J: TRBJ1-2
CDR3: CSVEDQWTNYGYTF

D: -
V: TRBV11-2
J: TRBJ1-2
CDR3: CASSLGLVGGYTF

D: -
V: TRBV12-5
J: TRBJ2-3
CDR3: CASGWGEPLLFDTQYF

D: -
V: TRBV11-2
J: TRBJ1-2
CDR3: CASSLGDRQGYTF